This entry features one T cell receptor (beta chain) sequence. These data come from a study of T cells after somatic rescue of genetic block. Sequencing used immunoSEQ multiplex PCR; TCRdb keeps in-frame clones, though not all of them. Here the sample spans tens of thousands of clones, just under 90% being singletons. This CDR3 has 15 residues. CDR1 is SGHNT and CDR2 is YENEEA in the germline V gene. V was cut by 4 bases and J by 0 bases, with 9 bases left in between. Sequenced: peripheral blood mononuclear cells (PBMCs). The receptor comes from a woman under 30. The chain combines TRBV11-3 with TRBJ2-2; the D call may be TRBD1 or TRBD2 (5 bases each). The CDR3 nucleotides are TGTGCCAGCAGCTGGGGACGTGCGAACACCGGGGAGCTGTTTTTT. Translation: CASSWGRANTGELFF. Full variable domain (missing parts from reference TRBV11-3 and TRBJ2-2): EAGVVQSPRYKIIEKKQPVAFWCNPISGHNTLYWYLQNLGQGPELLIRYENEEAVDDSQLPKDRFSAERLKGVDSTLKIQPAELGDSAVYLCASSWGRANTGELFFGEGSRLTVL.